These T cell receptor beta chains were read from a single sample in a study of cytomegalovirus exposure and HLA in healthy donors. Sequencing used immunoSEQ multiplex PCR; TCRdb keeps in-frame clones, though not all of them. The table records around 140,000 clones, more than 60% of them present only once. Sequenced material: PBMCs. All receptors derive from a male donor in good health and CMV-seronegative. Each CDR3 is given with its conserved first and last residue. The D gene is left open where the match is weak. Clone size is not always given. Where it is, it says once, few, many or a class for expanded clones.

>few|TRBV9|TRBD1|TRBJ1-5
CASSAGQGVQPQHF
TGTGCCAGCAGCGCCGGACAGGGGGTTCAGCCCCAGCATTTT
>-|TRBV19|-|TRBJ1-1
CASSANVAKNTEAFF
TGTGCCAGTAGTGCCAACGTAGCCAAGAACACTGAAGCTTTCTTT
>-|TRBV29-1|-|TRBJ2-1
CSVENRRGLGGNEQFF
TGCAGCGTTGAAAATAGGAGGGGGCTGGGGGGCAATGAGCAGTTCTTC
>-|TRBV13|-|TRBJ2-3
CASSLGLLAKSTDTQYF
TGTGCCAGCAGCTTAGGCCTCCTAGCCAAGAGCACAGATACGCAGTATTTT
>-|TRBV11-2|-|TRBJ2-2
CASSLSTYTGELFF
TGTGCCAGCAGCTTATCAACTTACACCGGGGAGCTGTTTTTT
>few|TRBV21-1|-|TRBJ1-5
CASSRGQPQHF
TGTGCCAGCAGCAGGGGCCAGCCCCAGCATTTT
>-|TRBV11-3|-|TRBJ2-2
CASSSYTGELFF
TGTGCCAGCAGCTCCTACACCGGGGAGCTGTTTTTT
>-|TRBV10-2|-|TRBJ1-5
CASSETTVSNQPQHF
TGCGCCAGCAGTGAGACGACAGTTAGCAATCAGCCCCAGCATTTT
>few|TRBV2|TRBD1|TRBJ1-5
CASRTTGGGFGNQPQHF
TGTGCCAGCAGGACAACAGGGGGCGGATTTGGCAATCAGCCCCAGCATTTT
>-|TRBV11-2|-|TRBJ2-7
CASSENQGFGEQYF
TGTGCCAGCAGCGAAAACCAGGGATTCGGGGAGCAGTACTTC
>-|TRBV5-1|TRBD1|TRBJ1-3
CASRDRLSGNTIYF
TGCGCCAGCAGGGACAGGCTCTCTGGAAACACCATATATTTT
>-|TRBV7-2|TRBD2|TRBJ2-1
CASSRSGGNEQFF
TGTGCCAGCAGCAGGAGCGGGGGAAATGAGCAGTTCTTC
>few|TRBV6-6|-|TRBJ1-1
CASSYSEGNTEAFF
TGTGCCAGCAGTTACTCGGAGGGAAACACTGAAGCTTTCTTT
>-|TRBV29-1|TRBD1|TRBJ2-5
CSAPATGLEATQYF
TGCAGCGCCCCAGCGACAGGGCTTGAAGCGACCCAGTACTTC
>-|TRBV5-5|TRBD1|TRBJ1-1
CASSLRGLGTEAFF
TGTGCCAGCAGCTTGAGGGGGCTGGGGACTGAAGCTTTCTTT
>-|TRBV10-3|TRBD2|TRBJ2-1
CAIGTSSHEQFF
TGTGCCATCGGGACTAGTAGCCATGAGCAGTTCTTC
>-|TRBV6-6|TRBD1|TRBJ1-1
CASRIDRGGTEAFF
TGTGCCAGCAGGATTGACAGGGGAGGCACTGAAGCTTTCTTT
>-|TRBV7-6|TRBD2|TRBJ2-5
CASSLATSPGETQYF
TGTGCCAGCAGCTTAGCGACTAGCCCTGGGGAGACCCAGTACTTC
>few|TRBV18|-|TRBJ1-1
CASSPFGQNTEAFF
TGTGCCAGCTCACCGTTTGGGCAGAACACTGAAGCTTTCTTT
>few|TRBV15|-|TRBJ2-3
CATSREGGVTDTQYF
TGTGCCACCAGCAGAGAGGGAGGAGTCACAGATACGCAGTATTTT
>-|TRBV29-1|TRBD1|TRBJ2-7
CSVDTGVRYEQYF
TGCAGCGTTGATACAGGGGTGCGCTACGAGCAGTACTTC
>-|TRBV5-4|TRBD1|TRBJ2-7
CASSLPRGQGLTYEQYF
TGTGCCAGCAGCTTGCCCAGGGGACAGGGATTAACCTACGAGCAGTACTTC
>few|TRBV4-3|TRBD2|TRBJ2-5
CASSQDLSGGAGETQYF
TGCGCCAGCAGCCAAGACCTTAGCGGGGGGGCAGGCGAGACCCAGTACTTC
>-|TRBV9|-|TRBJ2-7
CASTLGGDTDYEQYF
TGTGCCAGCACCCTAGGGGGGGACACCGACTACGAGCAGTACTTC
>-|TRBV12-5|-|TRBJ1-5
CASSGVNGNQPQHF
TGTGCTAGTTCAGGGGTTAACGGCAATCAGCCCCAGCATTTT
>-|TRBV7-6|-|TRBJ2-3
CASSFAFGDTQYF
TGTGCCAGCAGCTTCGCCTTCGGGGATACGCAGTATTTT
>few|TRBV10-1|TRBD2|TRBJ2-3
CASSDSAGATQYF
TGCGCCAGCAGTGACTCAGCGGGGGCGACGCAGTATTTT
>-|TRBV5-1|-|TRBJ2-7
CASSQGGSSTSYEQYF
TGCGCCAGCAGCCAAGGGGGTAGCTCCACCTCCTACGAGCAGTACTTC
>-|TRBV5-1|-|TRBJ1-6
CASSLRGTVNSPLHF
TGCGCCAGCAGCTTACGCGGGACGGTGAATTCACCCCTCCACTTT
>-|TRBV6-5|-|TRBJ1-6
CASWASNSPLHF
TGTGCCAGCTGGGCCAGCAATTCACCCCTCCACTTT
>once|TRBV29-1|TRBD1|TRBJ2-5
CSVVFGTGGEQYF
TGCAGCGTTGTTTTTGGGACAGGGGGTGAGCAGTACTTC
>-|TRBV7-9|TRBD1|TRBJ2-2
CASGQGATGELFF
TGTGCCAGCGGACAGGGGGCAACCGGGGAGCTGTTTTTT
>-|TRBV12-5|-|TRBJ2-1
CASGLASVTEQFF
TGTGCTAGTGGTTTGGCGTCAGTAACTGAGCAGTTCTTC
>once|TRBV5-4|TRBD1|TRBJ2-7
CASSWGQGQTYEQYF
TGTGCCAGCAGCTGGGGACAGGGCCAAACCTACGAGCAGTACTTC